The rows below give T cell receptor beta chains drawn from one sample of a study of tumor and adjacent non-tumor tissue in lung cancer. MiXCR was run by TCRdb on the multiplex PCR reads, yielding one entry per CDR3 protein. Among 84,000 or so distinct CDR3 sequences listed, 61% were seen once. The specimen was lung tumor tissue. These receptors came from an older man with non-small cell lung cancer. Each CDR3 is given with its conserved first and last residue. The order of the fields is V gene, clone size, D gene, J gene, CDR3 protein, CDR3 DNA. The D gene is left open where the match is weak. Only part of the rows carry a size: once, few, many, or a class if the clone is expanded.

>TRBV5-5|NA|NA|TRBJ1-2
CASSQTEGRASYDYTF
TGTGCCAGCAGCCAGACCGAAGGCAGGGCGAGCTATGACTACACCTTC
>TRBV11-2|NA|NA|TRBJ2-1
CASSYWGSYNKQFF
TGTGCCAGCAGCTACTGGGGTTCTTACAATAAGCAGTTCTTC
>TRBV20-1|NA|NA|TRBJ1-4
CSAAMRGWGANEKLFF
TGCAGTGCTGCCATGCGGGGTTGGGGTGCTAATGAAAAACTGTTTTTT
>TRBV5-1|few|TRBD1|TRBJ2-1
CASSFRGPSYNEQFF
TGCGCCAGCAGCTTCAGGGGGCCTAGCTACAATGAGCAGTTCTTC
>TRBV28|NA|NA|TRBJ1-2
CTSKGRQTYGYTF
TGTACCAGCAAAGGAAGGCAGACCTATGGCTACACCTTC
>TRBV6-1|many|TRBD2|TRBJ2-1
CASRRLAGVNEQFF
TGTGCCAGCAGGAGGCTAGCGGGAGTGAATGAGCAGTTCTTC
>TRBV6-6|once|NA|TRBJ2-7
CVSSLMGAIGEQYF
TGTGTAAGCAGTTTAATGGGGGCGATTGGGGAGCAGTACTTC
>TRBV4-1|NA|NA|TRBJ2-1
CASSQIAESAYNERFF
TGCGCCAGCAGCCAAATAGCGGAGAGCGCCTACAATGAGCGGTTCTTC
>TRBV12-3/TRBV12-4|NA|NA|TRBJ1-4
CASSSPRWGDEKLLF
TGTGCCAGCAGTTCCCCGCGGTGGGGCGATGAAAAACTGCTTTTT
>TRBV29-1|NA|NA|TRBJ2-6
CSVDLSSGANVLTF
TGCAGCGTTGACCTGAGCTCTGGTGCCAACGTCCTGACTTTC
>TRBV6-6|NA|TRBD1|TRBJ2-5
CARTDRDSQYF
TGTGCCAGGACCGACAGGGATAGCCAGTACTTC
>TRBV28|NA|TRBD2|TRBJ2-2
CASSGGSRTGELFF
TGTGCCAGCAGTGGCGGGAGTCGGACCGGGGAGCTGTTTTTT
>TRBV28|NA|TRBD2|TRBJ2-1
CASSQLGLAGYNEQFF
TGTGCCAGCAGTCAGCTCGGACTAGCGGGATACAATGAGCAGTTCTTC
>TRBV4-1|many|NA|TRBJ2-3
CASSQDMGGRGTDTQYF
TGCGCCAGCAGCCAAGATATGGGGGGACGAGGCACAGATACGCAGTATTTT
>TRBV5-1|few|NA|TRBJ2-1
CSSSFGRGNEQFF
TGTTCCAGCAGCTTTGGCCGGGGCAATGAGCAGTTCTTC
>TRBV7-8|NA|NA|TRBJ1-5
CASSLGEQNNQPQHF
TGTGCCAGCAGCTTAGGCGAACAGAACAATCAGCCCCAGCATTTT
>TRBV6-1|NA|NA|TRBJ1-5
CASNEKAYQPQHF
TGTGCCAGCAATGAGAAAGCGTATCAGCCCCAGCATTTT
>TRBV6-6|many|NA|TRBJ2-4
CASSSSGQEAKNIQYF
TGTGCCAGCAGTTCGTCAGGGCAGGAGGCCAAAAACATTCAGTACTTC
>TRBV20-1|NA|TRBD1|TRBJ1-5
CSVEGALFDQPQHF
TGCAGCGTTGAGGGGGCTTTGTTCGACCAGCCCCAGCATTTT
>TRBV24-1|NA|NA|TRBJ2-3
CATSDPISGHSVDTQYF
TGTGCCACCAGTGATCCCATCTCGGGACACTCTGTGGATACGCAGTATTTT
>TRBV29-1|many|NA|TRBJ2-5
CSVEARTQETQYF
TGCAGCGTTGAAGCCAGGACCCAAGAGACCCAGTACTTC
>TRBV7-3|NA|NA|TRBJ2-5
CASSPLPQRAGQETQYF
TGTGCCAGCAGCCCCCTTCCCCAGAGGGCCGGACAAGAGACCCAGTACTTC
>TRBV18|NA|NA|TRBJ2-2
CANSPRQGYTGELFF
TGTGCCAACTCACCGCGGCAGGGATACACCGGGGAGCTGTTTTTT
>TRBV12-3/TRBV12-4|NA|NA|TRBJ1-2
CASSGDYDYTF
TGTGCCAGCAGTGGGGACTATGACTACACCTTC
>TRBV11-3|NA|TRBD2|TRBJ2-7
CASSSGGTYEQCF
TGTGCCAGCAGTTCGGGGGGAACCTACGAGCAGTGCTTC
>TRBV6-5|NA|TRBD2|TRBJ2-1
CVSSSLSGGAYNEQLF
TGTGTCAGCAGTTCCCTTAGCGGGGGGGCGTACAATGAGCAGCTCTTC
>TRBV11-2|NA|NA|TRBJ2-7
CASSPTMYEQYF
TGTGCCAGCAGCCCCACAATGTACGAACAGTACTTC
>TRBV14|once|NA|TRBJ2-7
CASSLLAGMRYEQDF
TGTGCTAGCAGCCTTCTCGCGGGGATGCGCTACGAGCAGGACTTC
>TRBV5-1|NA|TRBD1|TRBJ2-7
CASSPDRAYEQYF
TGCGCCAGCAGCCCGGACAGGGCCTACGAGCAGTACTTC
>TRBV5-1|NA|NA|TRBJ1-1
CTGSGWGNTEAFF
TGTACCGGCAGCGGATGGGGGAACACTGAAGCTTTCTTT
>TRBV20-1|NA|NA|TRBJ2-7
CRAGQAYEQYF
TGCAGAGCCGGACAAGCCTACGAGCAGTACTTC
>TRBV7-9|NA|NA|TRBJ2-1
CASSAEVGRSGYNEQFF
TGTGCCAGCAGCGCCGAGGTGGGGCGAAGCGGTTACAATGAGCAGTTCTTC
>TRBV11-2|once|NA|TRBJ2-7
CASSLEQEQYF
TGTGCCAGCAGCTTAGAGCAGGAGCAATACTTC
>TRBV20-1|NA|NA|TRBJ1-3
CSARQTAVNTIYF
TGCAGTGCCAGACAGACCGCCGTGAACACCATATATTTT
>TRBV28|few|NA|TRBJ2-3
CASSFLLFCGDTQYF
TGTGCCAGCAGTTTTCTCCTCTTTTGCGGAGATACGCAGTATTTT
>TRBV6-1|NA|NA|TRBJ2-1
CTSSEVWNEEFF
TGTACCAGCAGTGAGGTATGGAATGAGGAGTTCTTC
>TRBV6-5|many|TRBD2|TRBJ2-7
CASSYRFWTSDYEQYF
TGTGCCAGCAGTTATAGGTTTTGGACTAGCGACTACGAGCAGTACTTC
>TRBV6-6|once|NA|TRBJ1-2
CASSWGVDGYTF
TGTGCCAGCAGTTGGGGTGTGGATGGCTACACCTTC
>TRBV11-1|NA|TRBD2|TRBJ2-2
CANSSGPAGGRFTGELFF
TGTGCCAACAGCTCGGGACCAGCGGGGGGCAGATTCACCGGGGAGCTGTTTTTT
>TRBV20-1|NA|TRBD1|TRBJ2-1
CNGRTGKRNEQFF
TGCAATGGAAGGACAGGTAAAAGAAATGAGCAGTTCTTC
>TRBV29-1|NA|NA|TRBJ2-7
CSIERGSGEQYF
TGCAGTATTGAAAGGGGATCTGGCGAGCAGTACTTC
>TRBV29-1|NA|TRBD2|TRBJ2-2
CSAKTLADPNTGKLFF
TGCAGTGCCAAGACCCTAGCGGACCCGAACACCGGGAAGCTGTTTTTT
>TRBV20-1|NA|TRBD2|TRBJ2-1
CSADGTSGRRSYNEQFF
TGCAGTGCGGACGGGACTAGCGGGCGACGCTCCTACAATGAGCAGTTCTTC
>TRBV6-6|NA|NA|TRBJ2-1
CASGYSGNSNEQSF
TGTGCCAGCGGTTACTCTGGCAACTCCAATGAGCAGTCCTTT
>TRBV7-8|NA|NA|TRBJ1-4
CANSFRTVPTEKLFF
TGTGCCAACAGCTTCCGGACAGTGCCTACAGAAAAACTGTTTTTT
>TRBV6-5|NA|TRBD1|TRBJ2-7
CANSLLPGTGAYDQYF
TGTGCCAACAGTTTACTACCCGGGACAGGGGCCTACGACCAGTACTTC
>TRBV11-2|few|NA|TRBJ2-1
CTSMGGQSSYNEQFF
TGTACCAGCATGGGTGGACAGAGCTCCTATAATGAGCAGTTCTTC